The rows below give T cell receptor beta chains drawn from one sample of a study of identical twins. One entry per CDR3 protein, called by TCRdb with MiXCR from the 5' RACE reads. The repertoire holds just over 450,000 distinct CDR3 sequences, approximately 15% seen once, with roughly 0.5% in the top ten. The sample was also reused in another study, on yellow fever vaccine responses in identical twins.

Sequenced: CD4+ T cells sorted from blood. The receptor source for this set is a woman in her late teens or twenties in good health. Each CDR3 is given with its conserved first and last residue. A D gene is named only where the DNA matches it firmly. Size tells how often a clone was seen (once, few, many) or the class of an expanded clone, and some rows leave it out.

d_call,v_call,cdr3_length,clone_size,j_call,cdr3_nt,cdr3_aa
-,TRBV6-5,15,-,TRBJ2-3,TGTGCCAGCAGTTACCTTAAGGGGCCGACAGATACGCAGTATTTT,CASSYLKGPTDTQYF
-,TRBV3-1,16,-,TRBJ2-1,TGTGCCAGCAGCCCCCGGGACGCTACATCCACCAATGAGCAGTTCTTC,CASSPRDATSTNEQFF
TRBD2,TRBV12-3/TRBV12-4,13,many,TRBJ2-7,TGTGCCAGCAGGCGGGGGATCACCTACGAGCAGTACTTC,CASRRGITYEQYF
TRBD1,TRBV12-3/TRBV12-4,15,-,TRBJ2-2,TGTGCCAGCAGCCCTAGGGGGCGCGAAACCGGGGAGCCGTTTTTT,CASSPRGRETGEPFF
-,TRBV20-1,14,few,TRBJ2-2,TGCAGTGCCAGGGGCAGGTCGAACACCGGGGAGCTGTTTTTT,CSARGRSNTGELFF
-,TRBV7-2,14,-,TRBJ2-5,TGTGCCAGCAGCTTAGCGCTGGGTCGGGAGACCCAGTACTTC,CASSLALGRETQYF
-,TRBV10-3,14,-,TRBJ2-1,TGTGCCACCAGCGCCGCGCTCGTCAACAATGAGCAGTTCTTC,CATSAALVNNEQFF
TRBD1,TRBV12-3/TRBV12-4,14,many,TRBJ1-1,TGCGCCAGCAGCCCGGGACAGTTGAACACTGAAGCTTTCTTT,CASSPGQLNTEAFF
TRBD2,TRBV12-3/TRBV12-4,15,many,TRBJ2-1,TGTGCCAGCAGGCCTCTAGCGGGAGTCTACAATGAGCAGTTCTTC,CASRPLAGVYNEQFF
TRBD2,TRBV4-3,17,few,TRBJ2-1,TGCGCCAGCAGCCAAGAAAGGGCTAGCGGGAGATCGGTGGAGCAGTTCTTC,CASSQERASGRSVEQFF
-,TRBV11-2,16,few,TRBJ2-3,TGTGCCAGCAGTCGGAGTCCGGTCGCGGCCACAGATACGCAGTATTTT,CASSRSPVAATDTQYF
-,TRBV12-3/TRBV12-4,14,-,TRBJ1-6,TGTGCCAGCAGTCGACAGGCCGGAGGATCACCCCTCCACTTT,CASSRQAGGSPLHF
-,TRBV12-2,12,few,TRBJ2-2,TGTGCAAGTCGCCCTGGGAACGGGGAGCTGTTTTTT,CASRPGNGELFF
TRBD1,TRBV6-5,17,many,TRBJ2-7,TGTGCCAGCAGTTACTCGATGTTACCGGGACAGGGGTACGAGCAGTACTTC,CASSYSMLPGQGYEQYF
TRBD2,TRBV28,18,-,TRBJ2-1,TGTGCCAGCAGTTTATTAGGACTAGCGGAGAGCTCCTACAATGAGCAGTTCTTC,CASSLLGLAESSYNEQFF
TRBD1,TRBV7-2,13,few,TRBJ2-7,TGTGCCAGCAGCTCCCAGGGGGCCCACGAGCAGTACTTC,CASSSQGAHEQYF
TRBD2,TRBV5-6,15,-,TRBJ2-3,TGTGCCAGCAGGACTAGCGGGGGGAGCATGGATACGCAGTATTTT,CASRTSGGSMDTQYF
-,TRBV3-1,14,few,TRBJ2-1,TGTGCCAGCAGGGGGGTGAGCTCCTACAATGAGCAGTTCTTC,CASRGVSSYNEQFF
TRBD2,TRBV20-1,16,-,TRBJ2-1,TGCAGTGCTAGACCCCGGACTAGCGGGGGTTACAATGAGCAGTTCTTC,CSARPRTSGGYNEQFF
TRBD2,TRBV7-2,15,many,TRBJ2-5,TGTGCCAGCAGCTTGGGACTAGCGGTCCAAGAGACCCAGTACTTC,CASSLGLAVQETQYF
TRBD1,TRBV3-1,16,few,TRBJ1-3,TGTGCCAGCAGCCAAGGAAGGACAGGGTACGGAAACACCATATATTTT,CASSQGRTGYGNTIYF
-,TRBV29-1,12,-,TRBJ2-3,TGCAGCGGGGAGAAGGGCACAGATACGCAGTATTTT,CSGEKGTDTQYF
TRBD2,TRBV25-1,16,-,TRBJ2-3,TGTGCCAGCAGTGAGGGGACTAGCGGGGCCACAGATACGCGGTATTTT,CASSEGTSGATDTRYF
-,TRBV5-1,14,-,TRBJ1-1,TGCGCCAGCAGTCAAGGGGCAGGGAACACTGAAGCTTTCTTT,CASSQGAGNTEAFF
TRBD2,TRBV9,19,few,TRBJ2-1,TGTGCCAGCAGCCCCACAGGACTAGCGGGTCCTCTGGGGGACAGTGAGCAGTTCTTC,CASSPTGLAGPLGDSEQFF
-,TRBV3-1,14,many,TRBJ2-7,TGTGCCAGCAGCCAAGACAGCAGGGAAGGGACGCAGTACTTC,CASSQDSREGTQYF
-,TRBV29-1,13,-,TRBJ2-7,TGCAGCGTTGCGGGGACCGAGGGGACAAAGCAGTACTTC,CSVAGTEGTKQYF
TRBD2,TRBV7-8,16,-,TRBJ2-7,TGTGCCAGCAGCTTAATCGGACTAGCGGGAGCCTACGAGCAGTACTTC,CASSLIGLAGAYEQYF
-,TRBV29-1,12,many,TRBJ2-5,TGCAGCGTTGGGAAGGGTCAAGAGACCCAGTACTTC,CSVGKGQETQYF
TRBD2,TRBV6-2/TRBV6-3,16,few,TRBJ2-3,TGTGCCAGCAGTTACTTCGCGGGAGAAGTGACAGATACGCAGTATTTT,CASSYFAGEVTDTQYF
TRBD1,TRBV12-3/TRBV12-4,18,few,TRBJ2-2,TGTGCCAGCAGCCACTTTTTAACGACAGGGTCGGCCACCGGGGAGCTGTTTTTT,CASSHFLTTGSATGELFF
TRBD1,TRBV20-1,15,many,TRBJ1-2,TGCAGTGCTAGAGAGACAGGGCGGAGTGGTAATGGCTACACCTTC,CSARETGRSGNGYTF
TRBD1,TRBV15,14,-,TRBJ2-5,TGTGCCACCAGTCCGGGACAGGGTTTGGAGACCCAGTACTTC,CATSPGQGLETQYF
-,TRBV5-5,15,once,TRBJ2-2,TGTGCCAGCAGCTTGGACGGCCTGAGTCACGGGGAGCTGTTTTTT,CASSLDGLSHGELFF
TRBD2,TRBV6-2/TRBV6-3,15,few,TRBJ2-7,TGTGCCAGCAGTTATGGGACTAGCGGGATGTACGAGCAGTACTTC,CASSYGTSGMYEQYF
TRBD2,TRBV14,16,-,TRBJ2-3,TGTGCCAGCAGCCAAGGATTGAGCGGGGGCACAGATACGCAGTATTTT,CASSQGLSGGTDTQYF
TRBD2,TRBV4-1,16,-,TRBJ2-3,TGCGCCAGCAGCCAAGATCTCGGGAGGGTTTGGGATACGCAGTATTTT,CASSQDLGRVWDTQYF
-,TRBV12-3/TRBV12-4,12,many,TRBJ2-1,TGTGCCAGCGTGAGCTCCTACAATGAGCAGTTCTTC,CASVSSYNEQFF
-,TRBV11-2,14,few,TRBJ1-6,TGTGCCAGCAGCCCGGGACAAGAGAGTTCACCCCTCCACTTT,CASSPGQESSPLHF
TRBD2,TRBV3-1,16,few,TRBJ2-7,TGTGCCAGCAGCCAAGGTGCTAGCGGGGGCCCATACGAGCAGTACTTC,CASSQGASGGPYEQYF
TRBD1,TRBV12-3/TRBV12-4,13,-,TRBJ2-7,TGTGCCAGCAGAGGGGGCGGTATATACGAGCAGTACTTC,CASRGGGIYEQYF
-,TRBV2,12,-,TRBJ2-2,TGTGCCAGCAGTGAAGTTCCCGGGGAGCTGTTTTTT,CASSEVPGELFF
-,TRBV5-1,14,many,TRBJ2-5,TGCGCCAGCAGCTTGGGGATCCAGCGAGAGACCCAGTACTTC,CASSLGIQRETQYF
TRBD2,TRBV3-1,17,few,TRBJ2-5,TGTGCCAGCAGCCGCTCGACTAGCGGGGGGGCCAGGGAGACCCAGTACTTC,CASSRSTSGGARETQYF
-,TRBV6-2/TRBV6-3,12,many,TRBJ2-1,TGTGCCAGCAGTTACCGGTTTAATGAGCAGTTCTTC,CASSYRFNEQFF
TRBD1,TRBV10-3,14,few,TRBJ2-3,TGTGCCACCGACCAGGGGGCCGCAGCAGATACGCAGTATTTT,CATDQGAAADTQYF
-,TRBV7-8,15,few,TRBJ2-3,TGTGCCAGCTCCCATAGCCGAGTAGACACAGATACGCAGTATTTT,CASSHSRVDTDTQYF
TRBD1,TRBV9,18,few,TRBJ1-1,TGTGCCAGCAGCGTAGGACCCTCCCCCCGCAGGGGGGGAACTGAAGCTTTCTTT,CASSVGPSPRRGGTEAFF
-,TRBV5-5,14,few,TRBJ1-5,TGTGCCAGCAGCTTGCGGGGGAGCAATCAGCCCCAGCATTTT,CASSLRGSNQPQHF
-,TRBV28,15,-,TRBJ2-7,TGTGCCAGCAAAAGGACAACACAGGGTGGGTACGAGCAGTACTTC,CASKRTTQGGYEQYF
TRBD1,TRBV29-1,14,-,TRBJ2-1,TGCAGCGTTGTGCAAGGGACAGGGGCCAATGAGCAGTTCTTC,CSVVQGTGANEQFF
-,TRBV11-2,17,few,TRBJ2-3,TGTGCCAGCAGCACTCAGTCCCCACAGGATATACCAGATACGCAGTATTTT,CASSTQSPQDIPDTQYF